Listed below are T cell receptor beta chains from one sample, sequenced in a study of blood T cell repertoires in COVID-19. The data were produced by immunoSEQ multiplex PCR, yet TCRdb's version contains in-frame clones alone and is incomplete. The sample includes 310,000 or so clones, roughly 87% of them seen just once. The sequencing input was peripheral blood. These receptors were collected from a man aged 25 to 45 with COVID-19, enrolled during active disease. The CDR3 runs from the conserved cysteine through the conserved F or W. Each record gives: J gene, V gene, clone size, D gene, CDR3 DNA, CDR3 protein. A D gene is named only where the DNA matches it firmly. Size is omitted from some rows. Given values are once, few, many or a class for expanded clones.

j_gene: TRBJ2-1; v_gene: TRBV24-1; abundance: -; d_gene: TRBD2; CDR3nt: TGTGCCACCAGTGATCATAGCGGGAGCTCCTACAATGAGCAGTTCTTC; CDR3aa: CATSDHSGSSYNEQFF
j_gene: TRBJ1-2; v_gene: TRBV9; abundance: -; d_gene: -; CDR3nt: TGTGCCAGCAGCCCCGAGGGCCCAGACTATGGCTACACCTTC; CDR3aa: CASSPEGPDYGYTF
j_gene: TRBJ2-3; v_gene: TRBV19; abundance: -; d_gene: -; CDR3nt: TGTGCCAGTAGTATAGCGGGATCTAGCACAGATACGCAGTATTTT; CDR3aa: CASSIAGSSTDTQYF
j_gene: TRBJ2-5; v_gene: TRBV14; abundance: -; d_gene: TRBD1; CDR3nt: TGTGCCAGCAGCGCGCGGACAGGGGGAGGGGAGACCCAGTACTTC; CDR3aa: CASSARTGGGETQYF
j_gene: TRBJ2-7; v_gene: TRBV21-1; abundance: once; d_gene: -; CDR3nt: TGTGCCAGCAGCAAAGAAACAAGCTACGAGCAGTACTTC; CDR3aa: CASSKETSYEQYF
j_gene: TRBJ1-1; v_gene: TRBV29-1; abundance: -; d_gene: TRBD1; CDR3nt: TGCAGCGTCCAACAGGGGGCAACTGAAGCTTTCTTT; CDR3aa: CSVQQGATEAFF
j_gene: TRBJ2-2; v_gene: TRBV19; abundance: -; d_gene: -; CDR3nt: TGTGCCAGCTCTCCGGGAGAGGGCCCCGGGGAGCTGTTTTTT; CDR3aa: CASSPGEGPGELFF
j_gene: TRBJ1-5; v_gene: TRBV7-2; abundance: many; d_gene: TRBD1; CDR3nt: TGTGCCAGCAGCCCCGGGGACAGGGGAGCCCAGCATTTT; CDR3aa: CASSPGDRGAQHF
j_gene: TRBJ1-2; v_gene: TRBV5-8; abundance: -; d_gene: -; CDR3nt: TGTGCCAGCAGCTTGTCGCGGCCAGTAAGGGGGGGCTACACCTTC; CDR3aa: CASSLSRPVRGGYTF
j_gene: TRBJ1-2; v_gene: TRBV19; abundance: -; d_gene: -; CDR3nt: TGTGCCAGTAGTATAGCCGGGAGGCGCTACACCTTC; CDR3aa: CASSIAGRRYTF
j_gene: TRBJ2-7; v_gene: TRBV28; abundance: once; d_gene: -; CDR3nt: TGTGCCAGCAGTTTTGGGTTAGCGTATACCTACGAGCAGTACTTC; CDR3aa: CASSFGLAYTYEQYF
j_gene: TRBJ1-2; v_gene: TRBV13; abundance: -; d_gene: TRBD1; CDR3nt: TGTGCCAGCAGCTTCGGGACAGGGGAAAAGAACTATGGCTACACCTTC; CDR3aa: CASSFGTGEKNYGYTF
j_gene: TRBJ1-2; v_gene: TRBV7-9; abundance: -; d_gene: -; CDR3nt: TGTGCCAGCACCAACACCGGGGTTCAGCGTAACTATGGCTACACCTTC; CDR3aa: CASTNTGVQRNYGYTF
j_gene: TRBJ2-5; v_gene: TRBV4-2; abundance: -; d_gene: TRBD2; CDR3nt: TGTGCCAGCAGCCAGGGACTAGCGGGAGGAGGAGAGACCCAGTACTTC; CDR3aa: CASSQGLAGGGETQYF
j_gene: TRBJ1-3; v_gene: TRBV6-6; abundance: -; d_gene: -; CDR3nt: TGTGCCAGCAGTCCGAGGAGGAGCCTGACACACTCTGGAAACACCATATATTTT; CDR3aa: CASSPRRSLTHSGNTIYF
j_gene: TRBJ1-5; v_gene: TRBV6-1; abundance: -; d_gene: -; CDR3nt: TGTGCCAGCAGTGACGGTCAGCCCCAGCATTTT; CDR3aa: CASSDGQPQHF
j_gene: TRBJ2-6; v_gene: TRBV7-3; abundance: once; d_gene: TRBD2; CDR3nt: TGTGCCAGCAGCCCCTATAGCGGGAGGGGCTCTGGGGCCAACGTCCTGACTTTC; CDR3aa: CASSPYSGRGSGANVLTF
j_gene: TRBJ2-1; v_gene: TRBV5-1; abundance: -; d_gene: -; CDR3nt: TGCGCCAGCAGCTTGACAGCCGGGGGCGGGGGAGGTGAGCAGTTCTTC; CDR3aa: CASSLTAGGGGGEQFF
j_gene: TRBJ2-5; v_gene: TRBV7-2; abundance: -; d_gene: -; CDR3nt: TGTGCCAGCAGCCCCGGGGGCGGGGGCACCTGGGGGACCCAGTACTTC; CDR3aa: CASSPGGGGTWGTQYF
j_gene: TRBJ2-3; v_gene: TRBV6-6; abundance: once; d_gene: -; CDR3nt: TGTGCCAGCAGTTTCGAGGAAAGGATAGATACGCAGTATTTT; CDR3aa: CASSFEERIDTQYF
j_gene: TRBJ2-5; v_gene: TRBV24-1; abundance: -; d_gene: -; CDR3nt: TGTGCCACCAGTGATGAGGGCAGGGGCCGAGAAGAGACCCAGTACTTC; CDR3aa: CATSDEGRGREETQYF
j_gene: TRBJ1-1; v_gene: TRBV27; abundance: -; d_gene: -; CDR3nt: TGTGCCAGCAGTTTTGGCCCGCGGGGGGGGCGGTGGACTGAAGCTTTCTTT; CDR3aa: CASSFGPRGGRWTEAFF
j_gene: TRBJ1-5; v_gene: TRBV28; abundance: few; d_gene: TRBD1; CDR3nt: TGTGCCAGCACCCCGACAGGGGGCGGCAATCAGCCCCAGCATTTT; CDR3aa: CASTPTGGGNQPQHF
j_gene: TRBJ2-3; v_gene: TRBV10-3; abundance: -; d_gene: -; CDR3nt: TGTGCCATCAGTGAGTCACCAGCGATCACAGATACGCAGTATTTT; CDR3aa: CAISESPAITDTQYF
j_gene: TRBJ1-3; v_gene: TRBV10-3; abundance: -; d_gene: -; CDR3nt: TGTGCCATCAGTGAGGCGACAGGAGTGGGGCCTGGAAACACCATATATTTT; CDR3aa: CAISEATGVGPGNTIYF
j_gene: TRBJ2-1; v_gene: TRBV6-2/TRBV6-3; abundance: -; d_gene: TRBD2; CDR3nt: TGTGCCAGCAGTCACTCTGTAGCGGGGGGCGGTAGTAGGTACAATGAGCAGTTCTTC; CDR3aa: CASSHSVAGGGSRYNEQFF
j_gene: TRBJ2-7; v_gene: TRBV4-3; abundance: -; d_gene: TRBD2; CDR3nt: TGCGCCAGCAGCCAAGATTCCGGACTAGCGGGCCTCTACGAGCAGTACTTC; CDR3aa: CASSQDSGLAGLYEQYF
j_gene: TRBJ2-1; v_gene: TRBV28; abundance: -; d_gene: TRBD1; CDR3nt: TGTGCCAGCAGTTTAGACAGGGTGGGGAATGAGCAGTTCTTC; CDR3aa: CASSLDRVGNEQFF
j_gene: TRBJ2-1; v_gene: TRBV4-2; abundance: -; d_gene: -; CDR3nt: TGTGCCAGCAGCCAACTTGCTACAGGGTCGTCGGCCAATGAGCAGTTCTTC; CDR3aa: CASSQLATGSSANEQFF
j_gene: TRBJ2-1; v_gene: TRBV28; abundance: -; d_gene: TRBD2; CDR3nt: TGTGCCAGCAGCTCGCACGGGGGGATCTACAATGAGCAGTTCTTC; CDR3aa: CASSSHGGIYNEQFF
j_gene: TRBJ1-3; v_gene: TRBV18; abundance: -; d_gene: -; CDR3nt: TGTGCCAGCTCACCCAAAACCGGATCCGGGACAACTGGTTCCGGAAACACCATATATTTT; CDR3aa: CASSPKTGSGTTGSGNTIYF
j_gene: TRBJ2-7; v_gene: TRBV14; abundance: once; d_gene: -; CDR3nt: TGTGCCAGCAGCCAACAGTTTTCCCCCTACGAGCAGTACTTC; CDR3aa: CASSQQFSPYEQYF
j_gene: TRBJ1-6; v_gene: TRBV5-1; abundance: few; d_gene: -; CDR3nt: TGCGCCAGCAGCTTGCAGGGGAATAATTCACCCCTCCACTTT; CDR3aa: CASSLQGNNSPLHF
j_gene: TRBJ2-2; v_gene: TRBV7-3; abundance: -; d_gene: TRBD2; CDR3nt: TGTGCCAGCAGCTCGAGACTAGCGGGAGGCCGCGAGGGCACCGGGGAGCTGTTTTTT; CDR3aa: CASSSRLAGGREGTGELFF
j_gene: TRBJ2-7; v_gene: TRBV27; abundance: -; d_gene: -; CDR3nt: TGTGCCAGCAGTTTAAATGCAGGGACCTACGAGCAGTACTTC; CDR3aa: CASSLNAGTYEQYF
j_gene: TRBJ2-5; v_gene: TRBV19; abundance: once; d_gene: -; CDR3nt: TGTGCCAGTAGTATGGGGGGAGTCTGGGGTCAAGAGACCCAGTACTTC; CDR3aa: CASSMGGVWGQETQYF
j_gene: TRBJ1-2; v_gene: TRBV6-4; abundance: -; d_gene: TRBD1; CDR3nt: TGTGCCTTGCCGCAGGGGGATGGCTACACCTTC; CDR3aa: CALPQGDGYTF
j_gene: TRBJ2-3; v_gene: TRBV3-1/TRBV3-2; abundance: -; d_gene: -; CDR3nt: TGTGCCAGCAGCCAAGAGTGGAGAGATACGCAGTATTTT; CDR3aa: CASSQEWRDTQYF
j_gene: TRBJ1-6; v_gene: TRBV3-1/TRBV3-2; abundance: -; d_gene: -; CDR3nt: TGTGCCAGCACCCAATATCATAATTCACCCCTCCACTTT; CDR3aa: CASTQYHNSPLHF
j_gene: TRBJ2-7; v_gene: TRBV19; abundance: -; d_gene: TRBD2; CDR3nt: TGTGCCAGTAGTATAGTACCGGGACTAGCGGGTTACGAGCAGTACTTC; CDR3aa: CASSIVPGLAGYEQYF
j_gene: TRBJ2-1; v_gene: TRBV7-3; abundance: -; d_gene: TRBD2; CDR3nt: TGTGCCAGCAGCTTAGCTAGCGGGAGTTCCTACAATGAGCAGTTCTTC; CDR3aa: CASSLASGSSYNEQFF
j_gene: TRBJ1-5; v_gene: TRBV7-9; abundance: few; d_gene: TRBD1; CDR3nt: TGTGCCAGCAGCCCAACAGGGGCACCCAATCAGCCCCAGCATTTT; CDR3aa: CASSPTGAPNQPQHF